A single sample is the source of the 31 T cell receptor beta chains below, sequenced in a study of spatial heterogeneity in lung cancer. TCRdb re-derived calls from the 5' RACE reads in MiXCR, one entry per CDR3 protein. This sample carries around 9,700 distinct CDR3 sequences, about 6.3% of them seen once, and the ten largest clones take about 26%. Regarding time point: sample taken at primary tumor resection. Whole RNA, which was extracted from tumor, nontumor lung tissue or frozen PBMC, was sequenced without any cell sorting. The specimen was PBMCs, collected at surgery. These receptors originate from a male donor with early-stage non-small cell lung cancer.

This clonotype was detected many times. As an off-target read in a library built for alpha chains, this beta chain has a frequency of little significance. The chain joins TRBV10-3 to TRBJ2-4, with D uncertain. The CDR3 has 17 amino acids. The V end lost 0 bases, the J end lost 1 base, and 13 bases lay between the germline ends. CDR1 and CDR2 (germline): ENHRY, SYGVKD. CDR3 region: CAISESGRTNAKNIQYF. In nucleotides, the CDR3 is TGTGCCATCAGTGAGTCGGGTAGAACGAACGCCAAAAACATTCAGTACTTC.

In this sample, this clonotype turned up many times. This beta chain lies outside the target of a library built for alpha chains; its clone size means little. The chain recombines TRBV29-1 with TRBJ2-5, with a tentative D call TRBD1 (6 bases). The V gene lost 4 bases and the J gene lost 1 base, with 13 bases spanning the gap. The CDR3 is 14 amino acids. Germline V gives CDR1 SQVTM, CDR2 ANQGSEA. The CDR3 spells CSVVGTWAQETQYF. The CDR3 DNA is TGCAGCGTTGTCGGGACATGGGCCCAAGAGACCCAGTACTTC.

This clonotype was counted at least ten times. Because the library targeted alpha chains, this beta chain is an off-target read whose size means little. The chain combines TRBV29-1 with TRBJ2-4, with 8 bases that match TRBD1. V lost 7 bases and J lost 1; bases outside the gene matches: 0. The CDR3 has 12 residues. CDR1 SQVTM and CDR2 ANQGSEA come from the germline V gene. The CDR3 DNA follows: TGCAGCGGACAGGGGGCCAAAAACATTCAGTACTTC. Its translation is CSGQGAKNIQYF. The complete variable domain, with remaining parts taken from reference TRBV29-1 and TRBJ2-4, reads SAVISQKPSRDICQRGTSLTIQCQVDSQVTMMFWYRQQPGQSLTLIATANQGSEATYESGFVIDKFPISRPNLTFSTLTVSNMSPEDSSIYLCSGQGAKNIQYFGAGTRLSVL.

Ten or more counts support this clonotype. Since it is a stray read in a library aimed at alpha chains, this beta chain has a size that is not meaningful. V gene TRBV4-3 combines with J gene TRBJ1-1; TRBD1 is a possible D gene (5 bases). The ends were cut back, 2 bases at V and 8 bases at J, with 15 bases in the middle. The CDR3 sequence is 14 residues long. From germline, CDR1 is LGHNA and CDR2 YSLEER. CDR3 sequence (DNA): TGCGCCAGCAGCCAATCAGGGCAGTCAGGGGAAGCTTTCTTT. Protein product: CASSQSGQSGEAFF.

This clonotype was counted between two and nine times. This beta chain was picked up by a library intended for alpha chains and is off target, so its count carries little meaning. The chain joins TRBV6-6 to TRBJ2-7; D may be TRBD1 (5 bases). The germline V and J ends were trimmed by 5 bases and 7 bases, with 15 bases remaining between them. The CDR3 runs 13 residues. The germline gives CDR1 MNHNY, CDR2 SVGAGI (reference sequence). The CDR3: CASSGARAGEQYF. DNA of the CDR3: TGTGCCAGCAGTGGGGCCAGGGCAGGGGAGCAGTACTTC.

This clonotype was observed a handful of times. The library was prepared for alpha chains; this beta chain is a stray read, so its frequency means little. The chain joins TRBV21-1 to TRBJ2-7; TRBD1, the table's D call, lacks a check against the DNA. TRBV21-1 has pseudogene status. CDR3 length equals 15 residues. The DNA for the CDR3 is TGTGCCAGCAGCAAAGAGAAAGAGGGGGCCTACGAGCAGTACTTC. It codes for CASSKEKEGAYEQYF.

This clonotype was counted a few times. The library was prepared for alpha chains; this beta chain is a stray read, so its frequency means little. V usage is TRBV7-9 and J usage is TRBJ1-3; no firm D call. CDR3 length: 14 residues. Trimming took off 6 bases at V and 3 bases at J, with 12 bases between the two ends. Germline V CDR1 and CDR2: SEHNR, FQNEAQ (reference sequence). The CDR3 sequence is CASSEGQGGNTIYF. The CDR3 coding sequence is TGTGCCAGCAGTGAAGGCCAAGGTGGAAACACCATATATTTT.

This clonotype was observed many times. A library prepared for alpha chains yielded this beta chain as an off-target read; its size is of little meaning. V is TRBV25-1 and J is TRBJ2-5; either TRBD1 or TRBD2 may fit D (5 bases each). CDR1 and CDR2 from the germline V gene are MGHDK and SYGVNS. The CDR3 is 13 residues long. The V gene lost 7 bases and the J gene lost 3 bases, with 12 bases spanning the gap. The CDR3 coding sequence is TGTGCCAGCAACTGGGACCGAGAAGAGACCCAGTACTTC. The encoded protein is CASNWDREETQYF.

In its sample, this clonotype was seen many times. Little can be read into the size of this beta chain, an off-target read in a library designed for alpha chains. V and J are TRBV20-1 and TRBJ2-5, with 8 bases identical to TRBD2. The CDR3 sequence is 16 residues long. Germline V gene data show CDR1 as DFQATT and CDR2 as SNEGSKA (reference sequence). V gave up 3 bases and J gave up 1 base; unmatched junction bases: 10. Written as DNA, the CDR3 is TGCAGTGCTAGCCCATCAATAGCGGGGAGCCAAGAGACCCAGTACTTC. Translating it yields CSASPSIAGSQETQYF.

About this clonotype itself: The library was prepared for alpha chains; this beta chain is a stray read, so its frequency means little. This chain links TRBV5-1 with TRBJ2-5; weak D call: TRBD1 (5 bases). The germline gives CDR1 SGHRS, CDR2 YFSETQ. The CDR3 has 15 residues. Deletions cut 3 bases from V and 2 bases from J, with 14 bases between. The CDR3 region is CASSYKGNLQETQYF. In DNA form, the CDR3 reads TGCGCCAGCAGCTATAAGGGGAACCTACAAGAGACCCAGTACTTC.

This clonotype was seen ten or more times. This beta chain came through as a stray read in a library set up for alpha chains, and its size says little. The chain joins TRBV7-2 to TRBJ2-3, with D perhaps matching TRBD2 (5 bases). V gave up 11 bases and J gave up 2 bases, with 14 bases separating them. Germline V CDR1 and CDR2: SGHTA, FQGNSA. This CDR3 is built from 13 residues. Written as DNA, the CDR3 is TGTGCCGTAGGAGGCTACCACACAGATACGCAGTATTTT. Protein product: CAVGGYHTDTQYF.

As concerns this clonotype: This beta chain is a stray read from a library made for alpha chains; its abundance is not meaningful. This CDR3 reads CASRHTSGGDNEQFF. For the CDR3, the DNA is TGTGCCAGCAGACATACTAGCGGGGGGGACAATGAGCAGTTCTTC. This chain links TRBV6-5 with TRBJ2-1; 13 bases align to TRBD2. V shed 6 bases, J shed 5 bases, and the junction held 4 bases outside the gene matches. Germline V CDR1 and CDR2: MNHEY, SVGAGI. This CDR3 spans 15 amino acids.

At least ten counts were recorded for this clonotype. With the library built for alpha chains, this beta chain is off target and its frequency is not meaningful. The J gene is TRBJ2-3, the V gene TRBV28; 9 bases are shared with TRBD2. CDR1 and CDR2 from the germline V gene are MDHEN and SYDVKM. V lost 2 bases, J lost 4 bases, and 4 bases stayed unmatched. This CDR3 comprises 15 residues. In DNA, the CDR3 is TGTGCCAGCAGTTTAGCGGGAGGGCAGGCAGATACGCAGTATTTT. Encoded protein: CASSLAGGQADTQYF.

This clonotype ranks as medium-sized. Because the library targeted alpha chains, this beta chain is an off-target read whose size means little. The chain recombines TRBV10-3 with TRBJ2-7, with D possibly TRBD2 on 6 matching bases. The germline V gene has CDR1 ENHRY and CDR2 SYGVKD. The CDR3 contains 14 residues. Trimming left V 0 bases short and J 4 bases short, with 10 bases between. The DNA of the CDR3 is TGTGCCATCAGTGAGTCGATAGCGGAGTACGAGCAGTACTTC. This codes for CAISESIAEYEQYF.

This clonotype was seen at least ten times. Found in a library prepared for alpha chains, this beta chain is an off-target read, and its abundance has little meaning. The V call is TRBV25-1, the J call TRBJ1-1; D is uncertain. The CDR3 length is 12 residues. V lost 4 bases and J lost 5, with 8 bases in between. The germline CDR1 and CDR2 sequences are MGHDK and SYGVNS. Written as DNA, the CDR3 is TGTGCCAGCAGTGGCGTGGTGACTGAAGCTTTCTTT. Translating gives CASSGVVTEAFF.

This clonotype was observed a few times. This beta chain appears as a stray read in a library generated for alpha chains; its size is not informative. This chain links TRBV6-6 with TRBJ1-3; 7 nucleotides match TRBD1. The CDR3 totals 13 residues. Per the germline V gene, CDR1 is MNHNY and CDR2 is SVGAGI (reference sequence). V trimming: 4 bases; J trimming: 6 bases; junction bases outside the gene matches: 3. Here the CDR3 reads CASSSGGTNTIYF. Written as DNA, the CDR3 is TGTGCCAGCAGTTCAGGGGGAACAAACACCATATATTTT.

This clonotype was detected only a few times. This beta chain is an off-target read within a library intended for alpha chains, so its frequency means little. The chain carries TRBV5-1 and TRBJ1-4; the D is unclear. The CDR3 length is 13 residues. The germline V gene encodes CDR1 SGHRS and CDR2 YFSETQ. Deletions cut 4 bases from V and 5 bases from J, with 9 bases between. DNA of the CDR3: TGCGCCAGCAGCGGAGGGAGAAATGAAAAACTGTTTTTT. The encoded protein is CASSGGRNEKLFF. The variable domain in full, with the rest retrieved from reference TRBV5-1 and TRBJ1-4, is KAGVTQTPRYLIKTRGQQVTLSCSPISGHRSVSWYQQTPGQGLQFLFEYFSETQRNKGNFPGRFSGRQFSNSRSEMNVSTLELGDSALYLCASSGGRNEKLFFGSGTQLSVL.

This clonotype has at least ten counts. The library was prepared for alpha chains; this beta chain is a stray read, so its frequency means little. The genes are TRBV7-2 and TRBJ2-1; TRBD2 aligns across 11 bases. Germline trimming cut 2 bases from V and 4 bases from J; bases unmatched to any gene: 7. Germline V gene data show CDR1 as SGHTA and CDR2 as FQGNSA. This CDR3 has 17 residues. CDR3 sequence: CASSLSPLAGDYNEQFF. The CDR3 DNA is TGTGCCAGCAGCTTAAGTCCACTAGCGGGGGATTACAATGAGCAGTTCTTC.

This clonotype was detected ten times or more. Little can be read into the size of this beta chain, an off-target read in a library designed for alpha chains. The chain carries TRBV5-1 and TRBJ2-7; a possible D gene is TRBD1 (6 bases). The germline V gene has CDR1 SGHRS and CDR2 YFSETQ. The CDR3 runs 14 residues. Trimming shortened V by 1 base and J by 0 bases, and 8 bases separated the two germline ends. The CDR3 reads CASSLNRDSYEQYF. CDR3 DNA sequence: TGCGCCAGCAGCTTGAACAGGGACTCCTACGAGCAGTACTTC.

This clonotype is deemed medium-sized. For a library built for alpha chains, this beta chain is a stray read; little rests on its size. The DNA for the CDR3 is TGTGCCAGCAGTTTTTCCACTCGGGTTGAGCAGTTCTTC. Residues: CASSFSTRVEQFF. The rearrangement joins TRBV28 to TRBJ2-1; no reliable D call. CDR3 size: 13 residues. V lost 3 bases and J 9 bases, leaving 12 bases between the germline ends. CDR1 and CDR2 from the germline V gene are MDHEN and SYDVKM.

Of note for this clonotype: This beta chain appears as a stray read in a library generated for alpha chains; its size is not informative. This rearrangement joins TRBV27 to TRBJ2-1, with 7 bases matching TRBD2. Germline CDR1 reads MNHEY; CDR2 reads SMNVEV (reference sequence). The CDR3 extends over 14 amino acids. After removal of 4 bases from V and 3 bases from J, the junction contained 3 bases not matched to a gene. Here the CDR3 reads CASSSGGNYNEQFF. The CDR3 bases are TGTGCCAGCAGTTCCGGGGGGAACTACAATGAGCAGTTCTTC.

This clonotype is medium-sized within its sample. This beta chain appears as a stray read in a library generated for alpha chains; its size is not informative. V usage is TRBV29-1 and J usage is TRBJ1-1, with D maybe TRBD1 (6 bases). V shed 4 bases and J shed 4 bases, with 10 bases lying between them. This CDR3 region has 12 residues. From germline, CDR1 is SQVTM and CDR2 ANQGSEA. For the CDR3, the DNA is TGCAGCGTTGGGGACACATCCACTGAAGCTTTCTTT. It translates to CSVGDTSTEAFF.

This clonotype came up many times. Because the library targeted alpha chains, this beta chain is an off-target read whose size means little. This chain joins TRBV7-9 and TRBJ2-1; 10 nucleotides line up with TRBD2. The germline V gene encodes CDR1 SEHNR and CDR2 FQNEAQ (reference sequence). This CDR3 contains 16 residues. V lost 0 bases and J lost 9; bases outside the gene matches: 8. The DNA of the CDR3 is TGTGCCAGCAGCTTAGCTTCTAGCGGGAGCCCCGGTGAGCAGTTCTTC. This encodes CASSLASSGSPGEQFF.

This clonotype was seen a few times. This beta chain slipped into a library made for alpha chains as a stray read, so its size is not meaningful. J is TRBJ1-3 and V is TRBV12-3 or TRBV12-4, with 7 bases identical to TRBD1. With V trimmed by 7 bases and J by 5 bases, 8 bases remained unmatched. The length of the CDR3 is 14 residues. CDR3 sequence: CASTQDRTRNTIYF. The CDR3 DNA follows: TGTGCCAGCACTCAGGACAGGACCAGAAACACCATATATTTT.

This clonotype was seen ten or more times. Being off target in a library aimed at alpha chains, this beta chain has a size of little meaning. Here the CDR3 reads CTSSPGLAISLWQFF. CDR3 nucleotide sequence: TGCACCAGCAGCCCAGGACTAGCGATCTCCCTATGGCAGTTCTTC. V usage is TRBV1 and J usage is TRBJ2-1; the D call TRBD2 from the table was never checked on the DNA. TRBV1 is shown as a pseudogene. There are 15 residues in the CDR3.

This clonotype was observed once. In a library made to pick up alpha chains, this beta chain is a stray read with a size that means little. The chain couples TRBV18 to TRBJ1-3; no firm D call. Trimming took 2 bases from V and 0 from J, leaving 8 bases between them. The length of the CDR3 is 15 residues. Germline V gene data show CDR1 as KGHSH and CDR2 as LQKENI. CDR3 sequence (DNA): TGTGCCAGCTCACCAGGAGGGAACTCTGGAAACACCATATATTTT. Translated: CASSPGGNSGNTIYF. Filled out from reference TRBV18 and TRBJ1-3, the complete variable domain reads NAGVMQNPRHLVRRRGQEARLRCSPMKGHSHVYWYRQLPEEGLKFMVYLQKENIIDESGMPKERFSAEFPKEGPSILRIQQVVRGDSAAYFCASSPGGNSGNTIYFGEGSWLTVV.

This clonotype was counted only a few times. Within a library made for alpha chains, this beta chain is off target, and its count is uninformative. The rearrangement links TRBV6-2 or TRBV6-3 to TRBJ2-1, with TRBD2 identical over 14 bases. The V and J ends lost 6 bases and 0 bases, in that order; junction bases with no gene match: 7. In germline, CDR1 is MNHEY, CDR2 SVGEGT. CDR3 length equals 18 residues. This CDR3 is CASRRTSGGLSSYNEQFF. The CDR3 DNA follows: TGTGCCAGCAGACGGACTAGCGGGGGGTTAAGCTCCTACAATGAGCAGTTCTTC.

This clonotype has a handful of counts. The library was built for alpha chains, so this beta chain is an off-target read and its size means little. This chain joins TRBV5-6 and TRBJ1-2; D uncertain. CDR3 length equals 13 residues. The V end was cut by 1 base, the J end by 2 bases, with 6 bases between. In germline, CDR1 is SGHDT, CDR2 YYEEEE. The CDR3 sequence: CASSLRPNYGYTF. The CDR3 nucleotides are TGTGCCAGCAGCTTGAGGCCGAACTATGGCTACACCTTC.

Points on this clonotype: This beta chain is a stray sequence in a library constructed for alpha chains; its clone size is not meaningful. V is TRBV29-1 and J is TRBJ1-6, with D possibly being TRBD1 (5 bases). Germline-derived CDR1 and CDR2 are SQVTM and ANQGSEA. Trimming removed 4 bases from V and 7 bases from J, with 8 bases in between. The CDR3 extends over 12 amino acids. The CDR3 coding sequence is TGCAGCGTTGGAGGGGCCAATTCACCCCTCCACTTT. Translation gives CSVGGANSPLHF. Combining the CDR3 with reference TRBV29-1 and TRBJ1-6 gives the whole variable domain SAVISQKPSRDICQRGTSLTIQCQVDSQVTMMFWYRQQPGQSLTLIATANQGSEATYESGFVIDKFPISRPNLTFSTLTVSNMSPEDSSIYLCSVGGANSPLHFGNGTRLTVT.

This clonotype has only a few counts. The size of this beta chain means little, since it is a stray read in a library made for alpha chains. The chain recombines TRBV19 with TRBJ1-2, with a possible D match to TRBD1 (5 bases). CDR3 length: 19 amino acids. The germline gives CDR1 LNHDA, CDR2 SQIVND (reference sequence). V was clipped by 6 bases and J by 5 bases, with 31 bases between them. Here the CDR3 reads CASRTIEERGPSTTYGYTF. In DNA form, the CDR3 reads TGTGCCAGTAGAACAATAGAAGAGAGGGGTCCCTCAACAACTTATGGCTACACCTTC.

This clonotype was recorded at least ten times. Little can be read into the size of this beta chain, an off-target read in a library designed for alpha chains. V usage is TRBV29-1 and J usage is TRBJ1-1; D is perhaps TRBD1 (6 bases). V shed 4 bases and J shed 4 bases, with 16 bases lying between them. The CDR3 consists of 14 residues. Germline CDR1 reads SQVTM; CDR2 reads ANQGSEA. Written as DNA, the CDR3 is TGCAGCGTTGTGGACGGCAGGGGAGGCACTGAAGCTTTCTTT. The encoded protein is CSVVDGRGGTEAFF.